These 22 T cell receptor beta chains came from one sample sequenced in a study of blood T cell repertoires in COVID-19. Generated by immunoSEQ multiplex PCR, the TCRdb table keeps only in-frame clones and is missing some. The sample contains some 390,000 clones, around 92% of which appear only once. The specimen sequenced was PBMCs or T cells enriched from blood (not recorded which). The source is a woman aged 30 to 39 who had recovered from COVID-19.

V is TRBV19 and J is TRBJ2-2, with a weak D call TRBD1 (6 bases). From germline, CDR1 is LNHDA and CDR2 SQIVND (reference sequence). V lost 5 bases, J lost 0 bases, and 13 bases lay in between. There are 16 residues in the CDR3. Written as DNA, the CDR3 is TGTGCCAGTAGTGCCGACAGGAGAACGAACACCGGGGAGCTGTTTTTT. It translates to CASSADRRTNTGELFF.

The CDR3 spells CASSQDRTVYNEQFF. The CDR3 region has the DNA TGTGCCAGCAGCCAAGATCGGACAGTCTACAATGAGCAGTTCTTC. The V and J genes are TRBV14 and TRBJ2-1; D is perhaps TRBD1 (6 bases). Germline lookup yields CDR1 SGHDN and CDR2 FVKESK. V was cut by 0 bases and J by 3 bases, with 9 bases left in between. The CDR3 consists of 15 residues.

The rearrangement joins TRBV11-3 to TRBJ2-1; 11 bases agree with TRBD2. After removal of 1 base from V and 8 bases from J, the junction contained 4 bases not matched to a gene. The CDR3 is 15 residues long. The germline gives CDR1 SGHNT, CDR2 YENEEA. The CDR3 nucleotides read TGTGCCAGCAGCTTAGGACTAGCGGGACTGGATGAGCAGTTCTTC. This sequence encodes CASSLGLAGLDEQFF. The full variable domain, its missing parts supplied by reference TRBV11-3 and TRBJ2-1, is EAGVVQSPRYKIIEKKQPVAFWCNPISGHNTLYWYLQNLGQGPELLIRYENEEAVDDSQLPKDRFSAERLKGVDSTLKIQPAELGDSAVYLCASSLGLAGLDEQFFGPGTRLTVL.

The chain recombines TRBV28 with TRBJ2-1; tentative D call: TRBD1 (5 bases). This CDR3 has 17 residues. V lost 4 bases and J lost 7, with 23 bases in between. The germline V gene encodes CDR1 MDHEN and CDR2 SYDVKM. CDR3 sequence: CASSSFAIGHRSNEQFF. As DNA, the CDR3 is TGTGCCAGCAGTTCCTTCGCAATAGGACACAGGTCGAATGAGCAGTTCTTC.

V gene TRBV28 combines with J gene TRBJ1-5; no clear D. The CDR3 runs 14 residues. The V gene's germline CDR1 is MDHEN and CDR2 SYDVKM. V was trimmed by 3 bases and J by 0 bases, leaving 6 bases between them. The CDR3 bases are TGTGCCAGCAGTTTTGACACTAGCAATCAGCCCCAGCATTTT. Translation: CASSFDTSNQPQHF.

The chain carries TRBV28 and TRBJ2-2; D uncertain. Germline V gene data show CDR1 as MDHEN and CDR2 as SYDVKM. CDR3 length: 12 residues. V shed 8 bases and J shed 8 bases, with 12 bases lying between them. The CDR3 bases are TGTGCCAGCGGAGAGATATCGGGGGAGCTGTTTTTT. Amino acids: CASGEISGELFF.

The rearrangement links TRBV10-3 to TRBJ1-5; D perhaps matches TRBD1 (5 bases). CDR3 length equals 14 residues. Germline CDR1 ENHRY, CDR2 SYGVKD. The V gene lost 4 bases and the J gene lost 4 bases, with 11 bases spanning the gap. The CDR3 region is CAISAGRGNQPQHF. The CDR3 region has the DNA TGTGCCATCAGTGCGGGCCGGGGGAATCAGCCCCAGCATTTT.

The V gene is TRBV20-1, the J gene TRBJ2-1, with no clear D. The ends were cut back, 8 bases at V and 6 bases at J, with 11 bases in the middle. CDR3 length: 11 amino acids. CDR1 DFQATT and CDR2 SNEGSKA come from the germline V gene (reference sequence). In DNA form, the CDR3 reads TGCAGTTCCCCCTACGCCAATGAGCAGTTCTTC. This translates into CSSPYANEQFF.

This sequence joins TRBV7-2 and TRBJ2-7; tentative D call: TRBD1 (5 bases). CDR1 is SGHTA and CDR2 is FQGNSA in the germline V gene. V shed 3 bases and J shed 7 bases, with 13 bases lying between them. This CDR3 is built from 13 residues. The CDR3 loop is CASSFSKGIEQYF. CDR3 nucleotide sequence: TGTGCCAGCAGCTTTAGTAAGGGGATTGAGCAGTACTTC.

The chain is built from TRBV19 and TRBJ1-2; 7 bases line up with TRBD1. Germline V gene lookup returns CDR1 LNHDA and CDR2 SQIVND (reference sequence). V gave up 5 bases and J gave up 8 bases; unmatched junction bases: 8. This CDR3 has 13 residues. The DNA for the CDR3 is TGTGCCAGTAGTGTCGACAGGGCCTCGGGCTACACCTTC. Translating gives CASSVDRASGYTF.

This clone showed up just once. This chain links TRBV29-1 with TRBJ2-1; 12 bases align to TRBD2. This CDR3 spans 15 amino acids. V lost 3 bases, J lost 7 bases, and 7 bases stayed unmatched. CDR1 is SQVTM and CDR2 is ANQGSEA in the germline V gene. The CDR3 DNA sequence: TGCAGCGTTGAGCCTAGCGGGAGGGCCGGAAATGAGCAGTTCTTC. Its protein product is CSVEPSGRAGNEQFF.

The gene calls are TRBV11-2 and TRBJ2-2; possibly TRBD2 for D (6 bases). V shed 4 bases and J shed 5 bases, with 14 bases lying between them. The CDR3 loop spans 15 amino acids. CDR1 and CDR2 from the germline V gene are SGHAT and FQNNGV. CDR3 protein: CASSSVRGKTGELFF. CDR3 sequence (DNA): TGTGCCAGCAGCTCTGTACGGGGGAAGACCGGGGAGCTGTTTTTT.

This chain links TRBV6-1 with TRBJ2-7, with TRBD2 matching 11 bases. This CDR3 spans 17 amino acids. Germline loops: CDR1 MNHNS, CDR2 SASEGT. The junction had 5 bases not matched to a gene; V was cut back by 0 bases and J by 1 base. Written as DNA, the CDR3 is TGTGCCAGCAGTGAAGCGCTCCTAGCGGGAGGTTCCTACGAGCAGTACTTC. Translation gives CASSEALLAGGSYEQYF.

This rearrangement joins TRBV5-1 to TRBJ1-3; no clear D. V shed 5 bases and J shed 0 bases, with 9 bases lying between them. The V gene's germline CDR1 is SGHRS and CDR2 YFSETQ. The CDR3 totals 14 residues. CDR3 region: CASSGAGSGNTIYF. In nucleotides, the CDR3 is TGCGCCAGCAGTGGAGCCGGCTCTGGAAACACCATATATTTT.

CDR3 residues: CASSPDRGSADTQYF. As DNA, the CDR3 is TGTGCCAGCAGTCCCGACAGGGGGAGCGCAGATACGCAGTATTTT. The V and J genes are TRBV5-4 and TRBJ2-3; TRBD1 aligns across 9 bases. Unmatched junction bases numbered 8, after V lost 5 bases and J lost 4 bases. The CDR3 spans 15 residues. CDR1 and CDR2 (germline): SGHNT, YYREEE (reference sequence).

The chain recombines TRBV3-1 (or the pseudogene TRBV3-2) with TRBJ1-5; TRBD1 is a possible D gene (6 bases). Between the trimmed V and J ends, which lost 3 bases and 7 bases, there was a span of 10 bases. The CDR3 has 13 residues. Per the germline V gene, CDR1 is LGHDT and CDR2 is YNNKEL (reference sequence). CDR3 sequence: CASSHGGSQPQHF. The DNA of the CDR3 is TGTGCCAGCAGCCATGGGGGCAGCCAGCCCCAGCATTTT.

The rearrangement joins TRBV11-2 to TRBJ1-1, with 7 bases identical to TRBD1. V lost 1 base, J lost 4 bases, and 3 bases stayed unmatched. The CDR3 sequence is 14 residues long. From germline, CDR1 is SGHAT and CDR2 FQNNGV. CDR3 sequence: CASSLARGSTEAFF. The DNA of the CDR3 is TGTGCCAGCAGCTTAGCCAGGGGGTCCACTGAAGCTTTCTTT.

The genes are TRBV6-1 and TRBJ1-6; D remains unclear. Trimming cost V 2 bases and J 7 bases, with 9 bases left between them. The CDR3 extends over 14 amino acids. CDR1 is MNHNS and CDR2 is SASEGT in the germline V gene. The CDR3 coding sequence is TGTGCCAGCAGTGAACGATCGGTGAATTCACCCCTCCACTTT. Translation: CASSERSVNSPLHF.

The chain joins TRBV30 to TRBJ1-1, with 8 positions matching TRBD1. V shed 4 bases, J shed 0 bases, and the junction held 10 bases outside the gene matches. Germline CDR1 is GTSNPN and CDR2 is SVGIG (reference sequence). The CDR3 covers 16 residues. CDR3 sequence reads: CAWMGDRTYMNTEAFF. DNA for the CDR3: TGTGCCTGGATGGGGGACAGGACATACATGAACACTGAAGCTTTCTTT.

The chain joins TRBV5-6 to TRBJ1-1; D not certain. This CDR3 has 14 amino acids. Trimming removed 0 bases from V and 1 base from J, with 7 bases in between. From germline, CDR1 is SGHDT and CDR2 YYEEEE. This CDR3 reads CASSLGLQNTEAFF. DNA of the CDR3: TGTGCCAGCAGCTTGGGACTTCAGAACACTGAAGCTTTCTTT.

The chain is built from TRBV27 and TRBJ1-4, with 7 bases identical to TRBD1. Germline V lookup: CDR1 MNHEY, CDR2 SMNVEV (reference sequence). This CDR3 spans 15 amino acids. V trimming: 1 base; J trimming: 8 bases; junction bases outside the gene matches: 7. Here the CDR3 DNA reads TGTGCCAGCAGTTTATTCGGCAGGGGGGTGGAAAAACTGTTTTTT. Translated, it gives CASSLFGRGVEKLFF.

The rearrangement uses TRBV12-3 or TRBV12-4 and TRBJ1-5; the D gene is possibly TRBD1 (5 bases). V lost 8 bases and J 3 bases, leaving 8 bases between the germline ends. CDR3 size: 12 residues. The CDR3 sequence: CASGGVNQPQHF. DNA of the CDR3: TGTGCCAGCGGGGGGGTCAATCAGCCCCAGCATTTT.